The next 30 T cell receptor beta chains were all read from a single sample in a study of blood T cells in healthy people across ages. Using a J-beta primer mix together with a sample-barcoded 5' primer, a second PCR was run for about 7 to 12 cycles. One entry per CDR3 protein results from TCRdb running MiXCR on the 5' RACE reads. Of roughly 1.5 million distinct CDR3 sequences in the sample, roughly two fifths are singletons; the top ten hold over 3.5%. The sequenced material came from blood. These receptors were collected from a woman aged 18-29 years in good health.

As for this clonotype: A junction boundary mismatches the germline segment, possibly from a read error. This chain connects TRBV7-2 to TRBJ2-6; no firm D call. Germline lookup yields CDR1 SGHTA and CDR2 FQGNSA. CDR3 length: 16 residues. The CDR3 sequence: CASGLFKLSGANVLTF. In nucleotides, the CDR3 is TGTGCCAGCGGCTTATTCAAGCTCTCTGGGGCCAACGTCCTGACTTTC.

Only a few counts were recorded for this clonotype. The chain employs TRBV6-1 and TRBJ1-6; 8 positions match TRBD1. The CDR3 length is 15 residues. CDR1 is MNHNS and CDR2 is SASEGT in the germline V gene. The V and J ends lost 2 bases and 12 bases, in that order; junction bases with no gene match: 9. CDR3 nucleotide sequence: TGTGCCAGCAGTGAATCTAGGACAGGGCTTTTACCCCTCCACTTT. Translation gives CASSESRTGLLPLHF.

The chain carries TRBV20-1 and TRBJ2-3; D possibly corresponds to TRBD2 (6 bases). The CDR3 covers 13 residues. Per the germline V gene, CDR1 is DFQATT and CDR2 is SNEGSKA (reference sequence). CDR3 in amino acids: CRKGTSSTDTQYF. Here the CDR3 DNA reads TGCCGGAAGGGGACTTCTAGCACAGATACGCAGTATTTT.

J is TRBJ2-5 and V is TRBV29-1; TRBD2 aligns across 8 bases. V gave up 4 bases and J gave up 11 bases; unmatched junction bases: 18. The CDR3 runs 15 residues. Germline V lookup: CDR1 SQVTM, CDR2 ANQGSEA. In nucleotides, the CDR3 is TGCAGCGTTGTACCGGCGGGGGGCTACTACAATGAGCAGTACTTC. It codes for CSVVPAGGYYNEQYF.

For this clonotype: An end of the junction does not agree with germline; a read error may underlie this. V and J are TRBV7-9 and TRBJ2-1, with D possibly TRBD1 on 6 matching bases. The CDR3 length is 13 residues. Germline V gene sequence: CDR1 SEHNR, CDR2 FQNEAQ (reference sequence). Here the CDR3 DNA reads TGTGCCAGCAGCAGGGACACCTACAATGAGCGGTTCTTC. Translation: CASSRDTYNERFF.

The chain couples TRBV4-1 to TRBJ1-4; tentative D call: TRBD1 (5 bases). Germline loops: CDR1 MGHRA, CDR2 YSYEKL. The germline V and J ends were trimmed by 4 bases and 0 bases, with 9 bases remaining between them. This CDR3 region has 15 residues. CDR3 nucleotide sequence: TGCGCCAGCAGCCGACAGCATGCAACTAATGAAAAACTGTTTTTT. It yields the protein CASSRQHATNEKLFF.

This clonotype has a handful of counts. This rearrangement joins TRBV15 to TRBJ2-1; 8 nucleotides agree with TRBD2. The germline V gene has CDR1 LNHNV and CDR2 YYDKDF (reference sequence). The junction had 0 bases not matched to a gene; V was cut back by 0 bases and J by 8 bases. The CDR3 has 13 residues. CDR3 sequence reads: CATSRETSDEQFF. The CDR3 DNA sequence: TGTGCCACCAGCAGAGAGACTAGCGATGAGCAGTTCTTC.

This clonotype was detected only a few times. The chain combines TRBV28 with TRBJ1-6, with TRBD1 identical over 8 bases. Germline-derived CDR1 and CDR2 are MDHEN and SYDVKM. With V trimmed by 5 bases and J by 9 bases, 3 bases remained unmatched. CDR3 size: 13 residues. CDR3: CASSLTGGSPLHF. In DNA form, the CDR3 reads TGTGCCAGCAGTCTCACAGGGGGTTCACCCCTCCACTTT.

This clonotype occurred a few times. The chain combines TRBV6-5 with TRBJ2-1; possibly TRBD2 for D (5 bases). Germline-derived CDR1 and CDR2 are MNHEY and SVGAGI. The CDR3 contains 14 residues. V lost 2 bases and J lost 7, with 12 bases in between. CDR3 DNA sequence: TGTGCCAGCAGTTACACCCGGGAAGGGAATGAGCAGTTCTTC. It translates to CASSYTREGNEQFF.

This clonotype has a count of ten or more. In DNA form, the CDR3 reads TGCAGCGTTGAGGAACGGGGTCGCACAGATACGCAGTATTTT. Translating it yields CSVEERGRTDTQYF. The chain recombines TRBV29-1 with TRBJ2-3; possibly TRBD2 for D (5 bases). Germline V gene sequence: CDR1 SQVTM, CDR2 ANQGSEA. CDR3 size: 14 residues. Trimming removed 3 bases from V and 1 base from J, with 11 bases in between.

The chain has TRBV11-2 and TRBJ1-1; D not resolved. The CDR3 covers 13 residues. Germline V gene sequence: CDR1 SGHAT, CDR2 FQNNGV. Between the trimmed V and J ends, which lost 2 bases and 5 bases, there was a span of 9 bases. The CDR3 protein is CASSLRAETEAFF. The CDR3, as DNA: TGTGCCAGCAGCTTACGAGCCGAAACTGAAGCTTTCTTT.

The V call is TRBV21-1, the J call TRBJ2-2; the D segment call TRBD2 is taken from the table without a DNA check. TRBV21-1 is given as a pseudogene. The CDR3 has 14 amino acids. DNA of the CDR3: TGTGCCAGCACCAGAACTAGTAGCACCGGGGAGCTGTTTTTT. Protein sequence: CASTRTSSTGELFF.

A word on this clonotype: It may be a read error: a sequence one base away is much more abundant. The chain carries TRBV7-2 and TRBJ2-1; D is uncertain. The CDR3 has 13 residues. In germline, CDR1 is SGHTA, CDR2 FQGNSA. Trimming left V 4 bases short and J 11 bases short, with 15 bases between. The CDR3: CASSWGILNKQFF. The CDR3 DNA is TGTGCCAGCAGCTGGGGAATTTTAAATAAGCAGTTCTTC.

This chain joins TRBV5-1 and TRBJ1-1; 9 bases fit TRBD1. The CDR3 spans 14 residues. Germline CDR1 SGHRS, CDR2 YFSETQ. V lost 4 bases to trimming and J lost 7 bases; unmatched junction nucleotides: 8. The CDR3 bases are TGCGCCAGCAGCCAAGGGACAGGGTTGGTTGAAGCTTTCTTT. As protein: CASSQGTGLVEAFF.

V and J are TRBV2 and TRBJ2-1, with D possibly being TRBD2 (5 bases). In germline, CDR1 is SNHLY, CDR2 FYNNEI. CDR3 length: 10 amino acids. CDR3 amino acids: CATSYNEQFF. DNA for the CDR3: TGTGCAACTAGTTACAATGAGCAGTTCTTC.

This clonotype was seen at least ten times. The chain links TRBV12-3 or TRBV12-4 to TRBJ2-5; D is ambiguous. This CDR3 contains 14 residues. With 3 bases removed from V and 4 bases from J, the gap between germline ends came to 12 bases. The CDR3: CASSLLNLAETQYF. The CDR3, as DNA: TGTGCCAGCAGTTTGCTTAATTTGGCAGAGACCCAGTACTTC.

This clonotype showed up just a few times. The V call is TRBV12-3 or TRBV12-4, the J call TRBJ2-1; perhaps D is TRBD1 or TRBD2 (6 bases each). Trimming stripped 8 bases from V and 9 bases from J, with 35 bases between. The CDR3 is 19 residues long. In DNA, the CDR3 is TGTGCCAGCTCCTCCTCTAGGGGGGCTGAAGGGTTCAGACCTCCTGAGCAGTTCTTC. This codes for CASSSSRGAEGFRPPEQFF.

The rearrangement uses TRBV25-1 and TRBJ1-2; no clear D gene. V lost 3 bases, J lost 5 bases, and 16 bases lay in between. Germline V lookup: CDR1 MGHDK, CDR2 SYGVNS. The CDR3 spans 15 residues. The CDR3 reads CASSDTSTAVYGYTF. The CDR3 DNA sequence: TGTGCCAGCAGTGACACCAGCACCGCAGTATATGGCTACACCTTC.

The rearrangement joins TRBV5-4 to TRBJ1-1; no definite D call. Per the germline V gene, CDR1 is SGHNT and CDR2 is YYREEE (reference sequence). Trimming cost V 3 bases and J 6 bases, with 9 bases left between them. CDR3 length: 12 amino acids. The CDR3, as DNA: TGTGCCAGCAGCTCCGGGTGGGCTGAAGCTTTCTTT. It yields the protein CASSSGWAEAFF.

The sample holds a few counts of this clonotype. This chain connects TRBV6-5 to TRBJ2-3; the match to TRBD2 covers 13 bases. Germline V gives CDR1 MNHEY, CDR2 SVGAGI. After removal of 0 bases from V and 1 base from J, the junction contained 4 bases not matched to a gene. The CDR3 runs to 18 residues. The chain's CDR3 is CASSYSLGLAGGTDTQYF. As DNA, the CDR3 is TGTGCCAGCAGTTACTCGCTAGGACTAGCGGGGGGCACAGATACGCAGTATTTT.

The J gene is TRBJ1-2, the V gene TRBV28; D perhaps matches TRBD1 (5 bases). The V gene's germline CDR1 is MDHEN and CDR2 SYDVKM. This CDR3 contains 12 residues. Trimming stripped 8 bases from V and 0 bases from J, with 7 bases between. The CDR3 here is CASGGANYGYTF. Here the CDR3 DNA reads TGTGCCAGCGGGGGGGCTAACTATGGCTACACCTTC.

This clonotype was seen more than once but under ten times. CDR3 sequence reads: CASSLIVLLSDEQFF. CDR3 nucleotide sequence: TGTGCCAGCAGCTTAATCGTGTTATTGAGCGATGAGCAGTTCTTC. The chain couples TRBV7-2 to TRBJ2-1; D gene unclear. Germline CDR1 SGHTA, CDR2 FQGNSA. V was shortened by 2 bases and J by 8 bases, with 16 bases between the two germline ends. There are 15 residues in the CDR3.

This clonotype was seen a few times. J is TRBJ2-5 and V is TRBV7-9; 9 bases are shared with TRBD2. After removal of 0 bases from V and 1 base from J, the junction contained 6 bases not matched to a gene. Germline CDR1 reads SEHNR; CDR2 reads FQNEAQ (reference sequence). The CDR3 length is 17 residues. This CDR3 reads CASSLAESGGIQETQYF. CDR3 nucleotide sequence: TGTGCCAGCAGCTTAGCGGAAAGCGGGGGGATCCAAGAGACCCAGTACTTC.

The V call is TRBV20-1, the J call TRBJ2-1; the match to TRBD2 covers 8 bases. The CDR3 runs 15 residues. Losses at the gene ends were 0 bases for V and 6 bases for J; bases not matched to a gene: 7. The germline gives CDR1 DFQATT, CDR2 SNEGSKA (reference sequence). CDR3 residues: CSARDSLAELNEQFF. In DNA form, the CDR3 reads TGCAGTGCTAGAGATTCACTAGCGGAGCTCAATGAGCAGTTCTTC.

J is TRBJ1-1 and V is TRBV28, with D uncertain. Germline CDR1 and CDR2: MDHEN and SYDVKM. Trimming pared 7 bases from V and 2 bases from J, leaving 11 bases between. The CDR3 length is 13 residues. The chain's CDR3 is CASIRYGNTEAFF. The CDR3 DNA reads TGTGCCAGCATCAGGTACGGAAACACTGAAGCTTTCTTT.

The chain is built from TRBV19 and TRBJ2-3; 7 positions match TRBD2. The length of the CDR3 is 14 residues. After removal of 7 bases from V and 7 bases from J, the junction contained 11 bases not matched to a gene. CDR1 is LNHDA, CDR2 SQIVND, per germline (reference sequence). For the CDR3, the DNA is TGTGCCAGTACCTCTAGCGGTCCATGGAATACGCAGTATTTT. Amino acid sequence: CASTSSGPWNTQYF.

Comments on this clonotype: It may be a read error: a sequence one base away is much more abundant. The chain is built from TRBV12-3 or TRBV12-4 and TRBJ2-1; D is unclear. Trimming cost V 7 bases and J 7 bases, with 11 bases left between them. This CDR3 has 12 amino acids. CDR3 nucleotide sequence: TGTGCCAGCATTTTTGTTCGAAATGAGCAGTTCTTC. It encodes CASIFVRNEQFF.

V and J are TRBV4-3 and TRBJ1-1; D might be TRBD1 (5 bases). Germline lookup yields CDR1 LGHNA and CDR2 YSLEER. V dropped 0 bases and J dropped 5 bases, with 10 bases sitting between them. The CDR3 runs to 14 residues. The CDR3 DNA follows: TGCGCCAGCAGCCAAGATATGGGGGAAACTGAAGCTTTCTTT. It specifies CASSQDMGETEAFF.

The chain employs TRBV9 and TRBJ1-2; 8 positions agree with TRBD1. Trimming took 4 bases from V and 4 from J; bases not matched to a gene: 6. The CDR3 covers 14 residues. From germline, CDR1 is SGDLS and CDR2 YYNGEE. The CDR3 DNA reads as TGTGCCAGCAGCATCGCGACAGGGGCCTATGGCTACACCTTC. It is translated as CASSIATGAYGYTF.

CDR3 amino acids: CEAKASGANVLTF. The CDR3, as DNA: TGCGAAGCTAAGGCCTCTGGGGCCAACGTCCTGACTTTC. The gene calls are TRBV20-1 and TRBJ2-6; D call uncertain. Germline V gives CDR1 DFQATT, CDR2 SNEGSKA (reference sequence). The CDR3 length is 13 residues.